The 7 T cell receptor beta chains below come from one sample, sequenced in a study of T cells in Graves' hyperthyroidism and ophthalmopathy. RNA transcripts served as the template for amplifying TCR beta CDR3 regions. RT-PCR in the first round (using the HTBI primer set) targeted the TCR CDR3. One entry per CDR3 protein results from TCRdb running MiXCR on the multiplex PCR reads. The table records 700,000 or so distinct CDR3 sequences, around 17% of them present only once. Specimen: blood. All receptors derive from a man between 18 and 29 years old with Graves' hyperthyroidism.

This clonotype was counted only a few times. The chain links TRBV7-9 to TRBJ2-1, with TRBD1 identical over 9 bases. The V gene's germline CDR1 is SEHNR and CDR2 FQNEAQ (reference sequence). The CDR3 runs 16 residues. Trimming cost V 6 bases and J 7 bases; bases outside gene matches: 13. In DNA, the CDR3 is TGTGCCAGCAGTCATCCGGGACAGGGTCTTTCAAATGAGCAGTTCTTC. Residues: CASSHPGQGLSNEQFF. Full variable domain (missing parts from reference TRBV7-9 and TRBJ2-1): DTGVSQNPRHKITKRGQNVTFRCDPISEHNRLYWYRQTLGQGPEFLTYFQNEAQLEKSRLLSDRFSAERPKGSFSTLEIQRTEQGDSAMYLCASSHPGQGLSNEQFFGPGTRLTVL.

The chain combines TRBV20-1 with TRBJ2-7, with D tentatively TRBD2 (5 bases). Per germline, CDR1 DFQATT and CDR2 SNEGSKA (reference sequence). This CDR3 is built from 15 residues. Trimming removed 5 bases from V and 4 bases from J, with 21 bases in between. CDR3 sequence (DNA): TGCAGTGCTGGGCCGACGAGCAAGGGAGATTACGAGCAGTACTTC. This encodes CSAGPTSKGDYEQYF.

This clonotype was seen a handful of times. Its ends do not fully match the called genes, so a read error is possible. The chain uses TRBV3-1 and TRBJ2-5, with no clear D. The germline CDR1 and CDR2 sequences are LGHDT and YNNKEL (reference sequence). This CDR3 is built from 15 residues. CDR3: CASTQDLAVIETQYF. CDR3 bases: TGTGCCAGCACCCAAGATTTGGCTGTCATTGAGACCCAGTACTTC.

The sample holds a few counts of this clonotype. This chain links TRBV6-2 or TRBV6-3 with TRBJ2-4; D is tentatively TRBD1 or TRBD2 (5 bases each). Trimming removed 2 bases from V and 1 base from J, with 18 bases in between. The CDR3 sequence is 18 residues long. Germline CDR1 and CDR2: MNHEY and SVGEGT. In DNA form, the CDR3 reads TGTGCCAGCAGTTACGGCCAGGGCCGGGGCGAGGCCAAAAACATTCAGTACTTC. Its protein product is CASSYGQGRGEAKNIQYF.

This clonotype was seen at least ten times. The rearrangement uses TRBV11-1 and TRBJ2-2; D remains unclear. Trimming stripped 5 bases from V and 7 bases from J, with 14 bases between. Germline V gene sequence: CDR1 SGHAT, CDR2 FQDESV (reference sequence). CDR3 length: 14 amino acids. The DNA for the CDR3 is TGTGCCAGCAGCAGGCCGGCGACGGGCGGGGAGCTGTTTTTT. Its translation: CASSRPATGGELFF.

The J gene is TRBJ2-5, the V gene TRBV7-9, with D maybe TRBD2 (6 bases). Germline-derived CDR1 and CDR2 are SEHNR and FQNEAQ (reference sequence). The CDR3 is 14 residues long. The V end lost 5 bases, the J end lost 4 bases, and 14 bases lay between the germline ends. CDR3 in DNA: TGTGCCAGCAGCCCAACGCCGGGAGTAGAGACCCAGTACTTC. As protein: CASSPTPGVETQYF.

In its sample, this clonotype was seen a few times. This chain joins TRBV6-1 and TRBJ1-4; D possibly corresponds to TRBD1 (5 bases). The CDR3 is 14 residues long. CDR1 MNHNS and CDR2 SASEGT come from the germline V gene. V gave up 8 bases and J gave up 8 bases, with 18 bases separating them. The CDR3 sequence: CASGDGRSGEKLFF. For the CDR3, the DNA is TGTGCCAGCGGGGACGGGCGTAGTGGGGAAAAACTGTTTTTT.